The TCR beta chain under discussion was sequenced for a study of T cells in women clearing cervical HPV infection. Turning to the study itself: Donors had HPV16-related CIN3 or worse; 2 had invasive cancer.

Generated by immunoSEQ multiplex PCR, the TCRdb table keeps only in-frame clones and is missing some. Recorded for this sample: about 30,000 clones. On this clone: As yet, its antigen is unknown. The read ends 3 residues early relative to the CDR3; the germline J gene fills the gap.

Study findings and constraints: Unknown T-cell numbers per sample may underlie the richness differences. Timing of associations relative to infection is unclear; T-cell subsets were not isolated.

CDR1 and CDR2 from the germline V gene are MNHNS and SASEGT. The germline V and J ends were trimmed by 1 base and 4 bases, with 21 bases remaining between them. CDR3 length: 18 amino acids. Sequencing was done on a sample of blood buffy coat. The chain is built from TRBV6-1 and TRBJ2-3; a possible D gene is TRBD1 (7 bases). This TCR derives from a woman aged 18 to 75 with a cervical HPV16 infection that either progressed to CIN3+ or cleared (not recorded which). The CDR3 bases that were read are TGTGCCAGCAGTGAAGAGATAGGGGGCGCCGGGGGATCAGATACG. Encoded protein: CASSEEIGGAGGSDT. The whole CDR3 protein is CASSEEIGGAGGSDTQYF.